This TCR beta chain was found in a study of T cell changes during pregnancy in multiple sclerosis. The table came from immunoSEQ multiplex PCR; TCRdb's copy has only in-frame clones and leaves some out. The repertoire consists of over 45,000 clones, with roughly 92% occurring once and the leading ten covering around 0.9%. Germline V gene data show CDR1 as SGHNT and CDR2 as YYREEE (reference sequence). The CDR3 consists of 15 residues. The trim removed 1 base at V and 4 bases at J, leaving 8 bases unmatched. The chain combines TRBV5-4 with TRBJ2-7; TRBD2 matches at 7 bases. The clonotype was recovered from a female donor in good health, enrolled as a control in a pregnancy study. The sample was CD4+ T cells from peripheral blood mononuclear cells, taken in the second trimester of pregnancy. Here the CDR3 reads CASSLSGTNSYEQYF. DNA of the CDR3: TGTGCCAGCAGCTTGTCGGGGACTAATTCGTACGAGCAGTACTTC. Variable domain in full (rest from reference TRBV5-4 and TRBJ2-7): ETGVTQSPTHLIKTRGQQVTLRCSSQSGHNTVSWYQQALGQGPQFIFQYYREEENGRGNFPPRFSGLQFPNYSSELNVNALELDDSALYLCASSLSGTNSYEQYFGPGTRLTVT.